These 18 T cell receptor beta chains were all obtained from the same sample, sequenced in a study of blood T cell repertoires in COVID-19 (dated by TCRdb to the early 2020s). Library preparation employed the immunoSEQ multiplex PCR assay. In TCRdb, the immuneACCESS table is reduced to in-frame sequences with V and J assigned. These tables do not hold every clone; where another copy was compared, an unresolved V gene accounts for under half, and the others remain unexplained. The sample table holds roughly 100,000 clones, of which around 80% were seen once. The top ten constitute over 6.5% of the sample. Sequencing used peripheral blood. The receptors come from a man between 65 and 80 years old with acute or convalescent COVID-19.

The chain combines TRBV4-1 with TRBJ1-1; weak D call: TRBD1 (6 bases). V gave up 4 bases and J gave up 5 bases, with 26 bases separating them. Germline lookup yields CDR1 MGHRA and CDR2 YSYEKL. The length of the CDR3 is 18 residues. In DNA, the CDR3 is TGCGCCAGCAGCCTGTTATGGACAGTCCCGAGCTTAGATACTGAAGCTTTCTTT. Translating it yields CASSLLWTVPSLDTEAFF.

This clone was recorded only once. Compared with germline, one end of the junction differs, possibly owing to a read error. The V gene is TRBV5-1, the J gene TRBJ2-7; 7 nucleotides agree with TRBD2. Germline CDR1 SGHRS, CDR2 YFSETQ. The CDR3 has 14 amino acids. CDR3 amino acids: CASSLGGTSYEQYF. CDR3 bases: TGCGCCAGCAGTTTGGGGGGGACTTCCTACGAGCAGTACTTC. Looking up the rest from reference TRBV5-1 and TRBJ2-7 gives the full variable domain: KAGVTQTPRYLIKTRGQQVTLSCSPISGHRSVSWYQQTPGQGLQFLFEYFSETQRNKGNFPGRFSGRQFSNSRSEMNVSTLELGDSALYLCASSLGGTSYEQYFGPGTRLTVT.

The chain couples TRBV9 to TRBJ1-1, with 10 bases matching TRBD1. CDR1 and CDR2 (germline): SGDLS, YYNGEE. This CDR3 spans 13 amino acids. Unmatched junction bases numbered 4, after V lost 4 bases and J lost 7 bases. In nucleotides, the CDR3 is TGTGCCAGCAGCCCGGGACAGGGGAGTGAAGCTTTCTTT. Translated: CASSPGQGSEAFF.

The chain combines TRBV10-2 with TRBJ2-3, with 7 bases matching TRBD1. V lost 6 bases, J lost 5 bases, and 5 bases stayed unmatched. CDR1 WSHSY and CDR2 SAAADI come from the germline V gene. The CDR3 sequence is 13 residues long. CDR3 amino acids: CASRPTGIDTQYF. CDR3 nucleotide sequence: TGCGCCAGCAGGCCGACAGGGATAGATACGCAGTATTTT.

The chain links TRBV18 to TRBJ1-6; 8 nucleotides line up with TRBD1. Germline V gene data show CDR1 as KGHSH and CDR2 as LQKENI. V shed 4 bases, J shed 8 bases, and the junction held 7 bases outside the gene matches. The CDR3 is 15 amino acids. The CDR3 loop reads CASSHSGTGDSPLHF. The CDR3 bases are TGTGCCAGCTCACACTCCGGGACAGGAGATTCACCCCTCCACTTT.

This sequence joins TRBV19 and TRBJ1-5; D might be TRBD1 (6 bases). CDR3 length equals 14 residues. Germline V lookup: CDR1 LNHDA, CDR2 SQIVND (reference sequence). V dropped 5 bases and J dropped 8 bases, with 16 bases sitting between them. The CDR3 reads CASSPTGFGEPQHF. CDR3 bases: TGTGCCAGTAGTCCCACAGGGTTTGGCGAGCCCCAGCATTTT.

The J gene is TRBJ1-2, the V gene TRBV6-2 or TRBV6-3, with D possibly being TRBD1 (6 bases). Trimming removed 6 bases at V and 1 base at J, with 15 bases between. The CDR3 contains 15 residues. CDR1 is MNHEY and CDR2 is SVGEGT in the germline V gene. DNA for the CDR3: TGTGCCAGCAGCCAGACACCACAGGGTAACTATGGCTACACCTTC. This gives the protein CASSQTPQGNYGYTF.

The rearrangement links TRBV25-1 to TRBJ2-5; 8 nucleotides agree with TRBD1. The V and J ends lost 3 bases and 3 bases, in that order; junction bases with no gene match: 6. The V gene's germline CDR1 is MGHDK and CDR2 SYGVNS. The CDR3 has 15 amino acids. In DNA, the CDR3 is TGTGCCAGCAGTGATACAGGGGGTCCGGAAGAGACCCAGTACTTC. Translated, it gives CASSDTGGPEETQYF.

This clone was seen a handful of times. The chain combines TRBV28 with TRBJ2-7, with 11 nucleotides matching TRBD2. The CDR3 runs 14 residues. With V trimmed by 7 bases and J by 5 bases, 7 bases remained unmatched. The germline V gene has CDR1 MDHEN and CDR2 SYDVKM. The CDR3 reads CASTISGRAHEQYF. CDR3 DNA: TGTGCCAGCACCATTAGCGGGAGGGCCCACGAGCAGTACTTC. The full variable domain, completed using reference TRBV28 and TRBJ2-7, is DVKVTQSSRYLVKRTGEKVFLECVQDMDHENMFWYRQDPGLGLRLIYFSYDVKMKEKGDIPEGYSVSREKKERFSLILESASTNQTSMYLCASTISGRAHEQYFGPGTRLTVT.

V is TRBV14 and J is TRBJ2-2; TRBD2 matches 11 bases. The CDR3 totals 16 residues. V was pared by 4 bases and J by 4 bases, with 5 bases of the junction left unmatched. Germline V lookup: CDR1 SGHDN, CDR2 FVKESK. The CDR3 DNA reads TGTGCCAGCAGCCTCCCGACTAGCGGGATCACCGGGGAGCTGTTTTTT. Its protein product is CASSLPTSGITGELFF.

This chain joins TRBV10-3 and TRBJ1-6; TRBD1 matches 9 bases. Germline CDR1 is ENHRY and CDR2 is SYGVKD. Trimming at V came to 4 bases and at J to 6 bases, leaving 10 bases not matched to a gene. This CDR3 contains 17 residues. CDR3 sequence: CAISGSDRGSGNSPLHF. CDR3 bases: TGTGCCATCAGTGGTTCCGACAGGGGGAGTGGTAATTCACCCCTCCACTTT.

This clone was picked up one time. The chain is built from TRBV5-4 and TRBJ2-5; D is possibly TRBD2 (6 bases). V lost 3 bases, J lost 3 bases, and 12 bases lay in between. Germline CDR1 and CDR2: SGHNT and YYREEE (reference sequence). CDR3 length: 14 residues. CDR3 region: CASSSGWGEETQYF. CDR3 nucleotides: TGTGCCAGCAGCTCGGGGTGGGGGGAAGAGACCCAGTACTTC.

The chain joins TRBV10-2 to TRBJ2-5; possibly TRBD2 for D (5 bases). V lost 4 bases, J lost 5 bases, and 20 bases lay in between. This CDR3 is built from 16 residues. CDR1 and CDR2 from the germline V gene are WSHSY and SAAADI. The DNA of the CDR3 is TGCGCCAGCAGTGCCAGAACCTTAAACTCGGGGGAGACCCAGTACTTC. It yields the protein CASSARTLNSGETQYF.

A single count supports this clone. The chain is built from TRBV5-1 and TRBJ1-2; 7 bases match TRBD1. J gave up 3 bases and V 2 bases, and 7 bases lay outside the gene matches. This CDR3 contains 15 residues. Germline V gives CDR1 SGHRS, CDR2 YFSETQ. Written as DNA, the CDR3 is TGCGCCAGCAGCTTTCACAGGGGAATTGACTATGGCTACACCTTC. Amino acids: CASSFHRGIDYGYTF.

The chain has TRBV4-2 and TRBJ1-1; the D gene is possibly TRBD1 (6 bases). The CDR3 has 17 amino acids. V was trimmed by 0 bases and J by 11 bases, leaving 25 bases between them. Germline V CDR1 and CDR2: LGHNA, YNFKEQ. The CDR3 nucleotides are TGTGCCAGCAGCCAAGAGATGTTCAACAGGGTATCAGGTTTGGCTTTCTTT. The encoded protein is CASSQEMFNRVSGLAFF.

The sample holds one count of this clone. The chain recombines TRBV18 with TRBJ2-1, with D perhaps matching TRBD2 (6 bases). Germline assignment: CDR1 KGHSH and CDR2 LQKENI. Trimming stripped 3 bases from V and 1 base from J, with 13 bases between. CDR3 length: 16 amino acids. The CDR3 region is CASSPPGLQSYNEQFF. For the CDR3, the DNA is TGTGCCAGCTCACCGCCGGGACTGCAGTCCTACAATGAGCAGTTCTTC. Based on the CDR3 plus reference TRBV18 and TRBJ2-1, the full variable domain is NAGVMQNPRHLVRRRGQEARLRCSPMKGHSHVYWYRQLPEEGLKFMVYLQKENIIDESGMPKERFSAEFPKEGPSILRIQQVVRGDSAAYFCASSPPGLQSYNEQFFGPGTRLTVL.

This clone was counted once. The chain carries TRBV14 and TRBJ1-1; D is undetermined. This CDR3 contains 16 residues. V was trimmed by 0 bases and J by 4 bases, leaving 15 bases between them. The germline V gene encodes CDR1 SGHDN and CDR2 FVKESK. Written as DNA, the CDR3 is TGTGCCAGCAGCCAAGATCTCCGAGGGCTGGCCACTGAAGCTTTCTTT. It yields the protein CASSQDLRGLATEAFF.

The chain couples TRBV15 to TRBJ1-5; D is perhaps TRBD1 (6 bases). Trimming cost V 0 bases and J 0 bases, with 12 bases left between them. CDR1 and CDR2 from the germline V gene are LNHNV and YYDKDF (reference sequence). The CDR3 runs to 17 residues. CDR3 loop: CATSRDPQGHSNQPQHF. As DNA, the CDR3 is TGTGCCACCAGCAGAGATCCGCAGGGGCATAGCAATCAGCCCCAGCATTTT.